This TCR beta chain was obtained from a study of T-cell memory formation after mild COVID-19. The overall study: Each donor largely had its own TCR clusters.

The V end was cut by 1 base, the J end by 1 base, with 10 bases between. This CDR3 region has 15 residues. Germline V gene sequence: CDR1 LGHNA, CDR2 YSLEER. Whole-study results and caveats: Of the contracting clones, CD4+ ones lay mainly in CM and EM, and CD8+ ones in EMRA.

Researchers used 5'RACE with constant-segment primers to make TCR alpha and TCR beta cDNA libraries that carry sample barcodes and UMIs. TCRdb used MiXCR to reprocess the 5' RACE reads, holding one entry per CDR3 protein. The sample yields around 220,000 distinct CDR3 sequences, roughly 15% seen once. In regard to this clonotype: Its antigen is unidentified.

The rearrangement joins TRBV4-3 to TRBJ2-5, with D possibly called TRBD1 or TRBD2 (5 bases each). This receptor was obtained from a man aged 18 to 29 who had mild COVID-19 (a few samples of this study predate the infection). Cell type and time point are not known. Input material: PBMCs or a T cell subset sorted from them (not recorded which). The CDR3 spells CASSQAGTLQETQYF. The CDR3 DNA reads TGCGCCAGCAGCCAAGCCGGGACCCTCCAAGAGACCCAGTACTTC.